These 23 T cell receptor beta chains came from one sample sequenced in a study of blood T cells in healthy people across ages. A second PCR, run for about 6 to 11 cycles, used a sample-barcoded 5' primer plus a J-beta primer mix. TCRdb reprocessed the 5' RACE reads with MiXCR, giving one entry per CDR3 protein. Counted here are some 1.5 million distinct CDR3 sequences, under 30% occurring once; the ten biggest clones make up 7.7%. Sequencing input: blood. All receptors come from a woman in her thirties in good health.

The sample holds a few counts of this clonotype. The V and J genes are TRBV20-1 and TRBJ1-6; no reliable D call. Germline V lookup: CDR1 DFQATT, CDR2 SNEGSKA (reference sequence). The CDR3 is made up of 12 amino acids. The CDR3 loop is CSPGGSDSPLHF. The DNA of the CDR3 is TGCAGCCCCGGAGGGAGCGATTCACCCCTCCACTTT.

This clonotype came up many times. V usage is TRBV29-1 and J usage is TRBJ1-2; no clear D. The CDR3 has 12 residues. V dropped 1 base and J dropped 7 bases, with 10 bases sitting between them. Germline loops: CDR1 SQVTM, CDR2 ANQGSEA. The CDR3 sequence: CSVEAGVGGYTF. The DNA for the CDR3 is TGCAGCGTTGAAGCGGGCGTCGGTGGCTACACCTTC. The complete variable domain, with remaining parts taken from reference TRBV29-1 and TRBJ1-2, reads SAVISQKPSRDICQRGTSLTIQCQVDSQVTMMFWYRQQPGQSLTLIATANQGSEATYESGFVIDKFPISRPNLTFSTLTVSNMSPEDSSIYLCSVEAGVGGYTFGSGTRLTVV.

V usage is TRBV29-1 and J usage is TRBJ2-1; D remains unclear. There are 12 residues in the CDR3. The germline V gene has CDR1 SQVTM and CDR2 ANQGSEA. Trimming removed 7 bases at V and 1 base at J, with 8 bases between. CDR3 residues: CSAKLSYNEQFF. The CDR3 bases are TGCAGCGCTAAGCTGTCCTACAATGAGCAGTTCTTC.

This clonotype was detected a few times. V gene TRBV20-1 combines with J gene TRBJ1-2, with 7 bases fitting TRBD1. The CDR3 sequence is 15 residues long. The V segment lost 0 bases and the J segment 3 bases; nucleotides outside the gene matches: 7. From germline, CDR1 is DFQATT and CDR2 SNEGSKA (reference sequence). The CDR3 coding sequence is TGCAGTGCTAGAGATTTGGCCAGGGGGTACTATGGCTACACCTTC. It specifies CSARDLARGYYGYTF.

The CDR3 DNA reads as TGTGCCAGCAGCGTACTAAGAGGGGGCGCGGCCGGGGAGCTGTTTTTT. This sequence encodes CASSVLRGGAAGELFF. This rearrangement joins TRBV9 to TRBJ2-2, with TRBD1 identical over 7 bases. The CDR3 runs 16 residues. The V gene end was trimmed by 1 base and the J gene end by 6 bases; junction bases not matched to a gene: 9. Germline V CDR1 and CDR2: SGDLS, YYNGEE.

With regard to this clonotype: Germline is not matched at one junction end, which may reflect a read error. The genes are TRBV28 and TRBJ2-7; unclear D gene. Looked up from germline, CDR1 is MDHEN and CDR2 is SYDVKM. The CDR3 extends over 12 amino acids. The CDR3 loop reads CVSSLSLSEQYF. The CDR3 DNA follows: TGTGTCAGCAGTTTATCATTATCTGAGCAGTACTTC.

Regarding this clonotype: It is unclear where the CDR3 begins or ends on the DNA, so no DNA is shown, and the CDR3 is as TCRdb lists it. The gene calls are TRBV3-1 and TRBJ2-5; the table gives TRBD1 as D, unverified against the DNA. The CDR3 comprises 14 residues, both ends counted. The germline V gene has CDR1 LGHDT and CDR2 YNNKEL (reference sequence). CDR3 loop: CASSQGFAGGIRYF.

The V and J genes are TRBV29-1 and TRBJ1-2; tentatively, D is TRBD1 (6 bases). V dropped 1 base and J dropped 1 base, with 16 bases sitting between them. This CDR3 is 16 amino acids long. From germline, CDR1 is SQVTM and CDR2 ANQGSEA. This chain's CDR3 is CSVEGFGQPYNYGYTF. CDR3 bases: TGCAGCGTTGAAGGATTCGGACAGCCTTATAACTATGGCTACACCTTC.

This chain connects TRBV9 to TRBJ2-7, with TRBD2 identical over 10 bases. The CDR3 is 17 residues long. Germline values: CDR1 SGDLS, CDR2 YYNGEE. V shed 3 bases, J shed 3 bases, and the junction held 12 bases outside the gene matches. CDR3 nucleotides: TGTGCCAGCAGCGCCGAAGTAGCGGGAGGTGGCTACTACGAGCAGTACTTC. The encoded protein is CASSAEVAGGGYYEQYF.

This clonotype came up many times. The V call is TRBV12-3 or TRBV12-4, the J call TRBJ2-7; 8 bases are shared with TRBD2. After removal of 5 bases from V and 1 base from J, the junction contained 4 bases not matched to a gene. The CDR3 totals 14 residues. The CDR3 region is CASSIGLASYEQYF. The CDR3 DNA reads as TGTGCCAGCAGTATAGGACTAGCATCCTACGAGCAGTACTTC.

The rearrangement uses TRBV4-3 and TRBJ2-3; 7 bases are a match to TRBD2. The trim removed 3 bases at V and 6 bases at J, leaving 12 bases unmatched. Germline CDR1 is LGHNA and CDR2 is YSLEER. The CDR3 covers 16 residues. CDR3: CASSHSSGPIGDTQYF. Written as DNA, the CDR3 is TGCGCCAGCAGCCACTCTAGCGGCCCTATCGGGGATACGCAGTATTTT.

The V gene is TRBV7-2, the J gene TRBJ1-3, with 7 positions matching TRBD1. The J segment lost 0 bases and the V segment lost 2 bases, leaving 4 bases of the junction unmatched. Germline V gene sequence: CDR1 SGHTA, CDR2 FQGNSA. There are 16 residues in the CDR3. CDR3 bases: TGTGCCAGCAGCTTATCGACAGGGTCCTCTGGAAACACCATATATTTT. Protein: CASSLSTGSSGNTIYF.

J is TRBJ2-6 and V is TRBV20-1; D is perhaps TRBD1 or TRBD2 (5 bases each). Trimming shortened V by 5 bases and J by 2 bases, and 16 bases separated the two germline ends. Germline loops: CDR1 DFQATT, CDR2 SNEGSKA (reference sequence). The CDR3 is 16 amino acids. CDR3 DNA sequence: TGCAGTGCTCCGGATGGGGCGGGTACTGGGGCCAACGTCCTGACTTTC. Its protein product is CSAPDGAGTGANVLTF.

As concerns this clonotype: A much larger clone is a single base away; this may be a read error. The rearrangement joins TRBV10-3 to TRBJ2-1; possibly TRBD2 for D (7 bases). Germline-derived CDR1 and CDR2 are ENHRY and SYGVKD. CDR3 length equals 13 residues. V lost 10 bases and J lost 13, with 23 bases in between. CDR3 residues: CATAGAPGETQFF. CDR3 sequence (DNA): TGTGCCACCGCGGGGGCACCGGGGGAGACCCAGTTCTTC.

The rearrangement links TRBV20-1 to TRBJ2-5; 8 positions match TRBD2. Germline V gene lookup returns CDR1 DFQATT and CDR2 SNEGSKA (reference sequence). Trimming took 5 bases from V and 1 from J; bases not matched to a gene: 3. The CDR3 spans 13 residues. CDR3 amino acids: CSAGREGQETQYF. As DNA, the CDR3 is TGCAGTGCTGGACGGGAGGGCCAAGAGACCCAGTACTTC.

Many counts were recorded for this clonotype. The DNA of the CDR3 is TGTGCCAGCAGCTTACCCAGCGGGACCACAGATACGCAGTATTTT. This gives the protein CASSLPSGTTDTQYF. This chain links TRBV5-5 with TRBJ2-3; 7 bases map to TRBD2. The germline V gene has CDR1 SGHKS and CDR2 YYEKEE (reference sequence). The CDR3 extends over 15 amino acids. Trimming cost V 2 bases and J 2 bases; bases outside gene matches: 5.

In its sample, this clonotype was seen a few times. J is TRBJ1-5 and V is TRBV20-1, with TRBD1 identical over 7 bases. V lost 1 base to trimming and J lost 3 bases; unmatched junction nucleotides: 3. There are 14 residues in the CDR3. From germline, CDR1 is DFQATT and CDR2 SNEGSKA (reference sequence). DNA for the CDR3: TGCAGTGCTAGAGGAGGGACAGTCAATCAGCCCCAGCATTTT. Its translation is CSARGGTVNQPQHF.

At least ten counts were recorded for this clonotype. The chain couples TRBV29-1 to TRBJ2-5; D might be TRBD1 (5 bases). Germline CDR1 and CDR2: SQVTM and ANQGSEA. The ends were cut back, 8 bases at V and 1 base at J, with 11 bases in the middle. The CDR3 consists of 12 residues. In DNA, the CDR3 is TGCAGCATAGACAGTATCCAAGAGACCCAGTACTTC. This sequence encodes CSIDSIQETQYF. Combining the CDR3 with reference TRBV29-1 and TRBJ2-5 gives the whole variable domain SAVISQKPSRDICQRGTSLTIQCQVDSQVTMMFWYRQQPGQSLTLIATANQGSEATYESGFVIDKFPISRPNLTFSTLTVSNMSPEDSSIYLCSIDSIQETQYFGPGTRLLVL.

This clonotype was counted at least ten times. V usage is TRBV7-2 and J usage is TRBJ2-7; tentatively, D is TRBD2 (7 bases). The CDR3 consists of 15 residues. V was shortened by 0 bases and J by 7 bases, with 16 bases between the two germline ends. Per the germline V gene, CDR1 is SGHTA and CDR2 is FQGNSA. This CDR3 is CASSLATGGQGEQYF. Here the CDR3 DNA reads TGTGCCAGCAGCTTAGCGACGGGGGGCCAAGGTGAGCAGTACTTC.

The V and J genes are TRBV12-3 or TRBV12-4 and TRBJ2-3, with 7 bases lining up with TRBD1. This CDR3 has 15 residues. J was trimmed by 2 bases and V by 5 bases; bases with no gene match: 7. In nucleotides, the CDR3 is TGTGCCAGCAGTCAGACAGGGACCCCCACAGATACGCAGTATTTT. It yields the protein CASSQTGTPTDTQYF.

The rearrangement uses TRBV5-1 and TRBJ2-1; 9 bases match TRBD2. CDR1 is SGHRS, CDR2 YFSETQ, per germline. With V trimmed by 4 bases and J by 1 base, 9 bases remained unmatched. This CDR3 spans 17 amino acids. The CDR3 DNA sequence: TGCGCCAGCAGCGGCTCTAGCGGGATCCAATCCTACAATGAGCAGTTCTTC. Residues: CASSGSSGIQSYNEQFF.

In this sample, this clonotype turned up a few times. This chain connects TRBV7-9 to TRBJ2-4; perhaps TRBD1 as D (5 bases). This CDR3 spans 14 amino acids. Per the germline V gene, CDR1 is SEHNR and CDR2 is FQNEAQ (reference sequence). Between the trimmed V and J ends, which lost 5 bases and 6 bases, there was a span of 14 bases. The CDR3 DNA is TGTGCCAGCAGCCCAGAAGGGCAGGGAAACATTCAGTACTTC. Residues: CASSPEGQGNIQYF.

The chain has TRBV27 and TRBJ1-4; TRBD1 matches 7 bases. CDR3 length equals 14 residues. V gave up 3 bases and J gave up 7 bases; unmatched junction bases: 5. CDR1 and CDR2 (germline): MNHEY, SMNVEV (reference sequence). CDR3 region: CASSFDRAGEKLFF. The CDR3 region has the DNA TGTGCCAGCAGTTTCGACAGGGCTGGTGAAAAACTGTTTTTT.